Following are 22 T cell receptor beta chains from one sample sequenced in a study of response to subunit inactivated influenza vaccine. TCRdb processed the RT-PCR reads anew with MiXCR; each CDR3 protein has one entry. Altogether about 500,000 distinct CDR3 sequences are present, roughly 7.6% being singletons, with the ten largest covering about 12%. Sequenced here: PBMCs from blood, sampled less than 30 months after vaccination. Receptor source: a man between 50 and 75 years old who received an inactivated influenza vaccine.

This clonotype has at least ten counts. The chain couples TRBV6-1 to TRBJ1-2; D unresolved. V lost 1 base, J lost 8 bases, and 14 bases lay in between. The CDR3 sequence is 14 residues long. Germline CDR1 and CDR2: MNHNS and SASEGT. The CDR3 region has the DNA TGTGCCAGCAGTGAAGGCGGACGGCCGTTCGGCTACACCTTC. Residues: CASSEGGRPFGYTF.

V usage is TRBV12-3 or TRBV12-4 and J usage is TRBJ1-2, with D maybe TRBD1 (5 bases). Trimming removed 6 bases from V and 8 bases from J, with 13 bases in between. The CDR3 runs to 12 residues. The CDR3 loop reads CASSHRDLGYTF. Here the CDR3 DNA reads TGTGCCAGCAGCCACCGGGACCTAGGCTACACCTTC.

Concerning this clonotype itself: A junction boundary mismatches the germline segment, possibly from a read error. The chain recombines TRBV28 with TRBJ2-2; 7 nucleotides line up with TRBD1. The length of the CDR3 is 14 residues. From germline, CDR1 is MDHEN and CDR2 SYDVKM. CDR3 amino acids: CASTGTAPTGELYF. CDR3 nucleotides: TGTGCCAGCACGGGGACAGCGCCCACCGGGGAGCTGTATTTT.

This clonotype has at least ten counts. This sequence joins TRBV3-1 and TRBJ2-1; D is unresolved. CDR3 length: 17 amino acids. V lost 1 base and J 0 bases, leaving 13 bases between the germline ends. CDR1 LGHDT and CDR2 YNNKEL come from the germline V gene (reference sequence). The CDR3 coding sequence is TGTGCCAGCAGCCAAGCCGAACTGTACCACTCCTACAATGAGCAGTTCTTC. It yields the protein CASSQAELYHSYNEQFF.

This clonotype was recorded a few times. The chain couples TRBV9 to TRBJ2-1; TRBD2 aligns across 8 bases. The germline gives CDR1 SGDLS, CDR2 YYNGEE. With 5 bases clipped from V and 0 bases from J, the junction kept 7 bases outside the gene matches. The CDR3 runs 16 residues. The DNA for the CDR3 is TGTGCCAGCAGTGACCATGCGGGAGGCTCCTACAATGAGCAGTTCTTC. Residues: CASSDHAGGSYNEQFF.

There are a few counts of this clonotype. V and J are TRBV20-1 and TRBJ2-5, with 7 bases aligning to TRBD2. The V segment lost 0 bases and the J segment 0 bases; nucleotides outside the gene matches: 13. The germline CDR1 and CDR2 sequences are DFQATT and SNEGSKA (reference sequence). The CDR3 sequence is 18 residues long. The CDR3: CSARDSLTGGYDQETQYF. In DNA, the CDR3 is TGCAGTGCTAGAGATTCCCTTACGGGGGGTTATGACCAAGAGACCCAGTACTTC.

This clonotype was seen only a few times. The V gene is TRBV20-1, the J gene TRBJ2-2; no clear D. V gave up 5 bases and J gave up 9 bases, with 25 bases separating them. The CDR3 loop spans 16 amino acids. CDR1 DFQATT and CDR2 SNEGSKA come from the germline V gene (reference sequence). The CDR3 DNA reads as TGCAGTGCTCCCTCTCCGACGAGTAGATTAGCCCGGGAGCTGTTTTTT. It translates to CSAPSPTSRLARELFF.

J is TRBJ1-5 and V is TRBV5-5; TRBD1 matches 10 bases. This CDR3 has 14 amino acids. The V gene's germline CDR1 is SGHKS and CDR2 YYEKEE (reference sequence). The V gene end was trimmed by 4 bases and the J gene end by 5 bases; junction bases not matched to a gene: 3. CDR3 DNA sequence: TGTGCCAGCAGCCCGACAGGGGGCTATCAGCCCCAGCATTTT. It specifies CASSPTGGYQPQHF.

The rearrangement joins TRBV28 to TRBJ2-7; TRBD1 might be the D (6 bases). The CDR3 is made up of 14 amino acids. CDR1 MDHEN and CDR2 SYDVKM come from the germline V gene. Trimming pared 3 bases from V and 6 bases from J, leaving 15 bases between. CDR3 bases: TGTGCCAGCAGTTTTTCAGGGGCATCGGGCGAGCAGTACTTC. It translates to CASSFSGASGEQYF.

This clonotype came up many times. This chain uses TRBV7-6 with TRBJ2-3; 9 bases line up with TRBD2. Germline CDR1 reads SGHVS; CDR2 reads FNYEAQ. The CDR3 is made up of 15 amino acids. V trimming: 2 bases; J trimming: 2 bases; junction bases outside the gene matches: 2. CDR3 sequence reads: CASSLTSGFTDTQYF. For the CDR3, the DNA is TGTGCCAGCAGCTTAACTAGCGGGTTCACAGATACGCAGTATTTT.

The chain uses TRBV9 and TRBJ1-4; D remains ambiguous. Per germline, CDR1 SGDLS and CDR2 YYNGEE. This CDR3 is built from 16 residues. Trimming shortened V by 4 bases and J by 3 bases, and 16 bases separated the two germline ends. CDR3: CASSPRAGQANEKLFF. In DNA, the CDR3 is TGTGCCAGCAGCCCCCGGGCTGGCCAGGCTAATGAAAAACTGTTTTTT.

The V and J genes are TRBV20-1 and TRBJ2-2; 8 nucleotides line up with TRBD2. Losses at the gene ends were 8 bases for V and 4 bases for J; bases not matched to a gene: 12. The germline V gene has CDR1 DFQATT and CDR2 SNEGSKA (reference sequence). The CDR3 contains 15 residues. The CDR3 loop is CSLQHGGAGTGELFF. The CDR3 nucleotides read TGCAGTCTACAACACGGGGGGGCTGGCACCGGGGAGCTGTTTTTT.

In this sample, this clonotype turned up many times. The chain couples TRBV20-1 to TRBJ2-2; the D gene could be TRBD1 or TRBD2 (5 bases each). In germline, CDR1 is DFQATT, CDR2 SNEGSKA (reference sequence). The CDR3 totals 13 residues. With 6 bases removed from V and 3 bases from J, the gap between germline ends came to 11 bases. The CDR3 spells CSAGPPDTGELFF. The CDR3 DNA is TGCAGTGCGGGACCCCCGGACACCGGGGAGCTGTTTTTT.

There are a few counts of this clonotype. The chain employs TRBV20-1 and TRBJ1-4; no clear D. The CDR3 has 12 residues. Trimming shortened V by 8 bases and J by 3 bases, and 10 bases separated the two germline ends. Germline values: CDR1 DFQATT, CDR2 SNEGSKA (reference sequence). CDR3 region: CSYRWANEKLFF. The CDR3 DNA sequence: TGCAGTTATAGGTGGGCTAATGAAAAACTGTTTTTT.

The chain uses TRBV5-1 and TRBJ2-1, with D possibly TRBD2 on 6 matching bases. In germline, CDR1 is SGHRS, CDR2 YFSETQ. This CDR3 spans 16 amino acids. V lost 7 bases and J 4 bases, leaving 21 bases between the germline ends. The CDR3 DNA reads as TGCGCCAGCGGCCCCGGGGGTGGTAGTAGGTACAATGAGCAGTTCTTC. Amino acid sequence: CASGPGGGSRYNEQFF.

The rearrangement joins TRBV7-6 to TRBJ2-7, with D perhaps TRBD1 (6 bases). Looked up from germline, CDR1 is SGHVS and CDR2 is FNYEAQ. V was cut by 4 bases and J by 3 bases, with 19 bases left in between. The CDR3 is 16 residues long. The CDR3 bases are TGTGCCAGCAGCTCAACCTCAGGGGTGGGGAACTACGAGCAGTACTTC. This translates into CASSSTSGVGNYEQYF.

The sample holds many counts of this clonotype. The chain employs TRBV24-1 and TRBJ2-3, with 7 bases lining up with TRBD2. V lost 2 bases to trimming and J lost 7 bases; unmatched junction nucleotides: 8. The CDR3 sequence is 15 residues long. Germline V gives CDR1 KGHDR, CDR2 SFDVKD. Written as DNA, the CDR3 is TGTGCCACCAGTGATTCGGGAGGAAGGGAAAATACGCAGTATTTT. This translates into CATSDSGGRENTQYF.

CDR3 DNA: TGTGCCAGCAGTTCTGGGACAGGCATGAACACTGAAGCTTTCTTT. Protein: CASSSGTGMNTEAFF. This chain links TRBV3-1 with TRBJ1-1; 8 positions agree with TRBD1. Germline values: CDR1 LGHDT, CDR2 YNNKEL (reference sequence). V shed 6 bases, J shed 0 bases, and the junction held 6 bases outside the gene matches. This CDR3 spans 15 amino acids.

On this clonotype itself: A much larger clone differs by one base, so this may be a read error. Since the CDR3 does not end with the conserved phenylalanine or tryptophan, this likely comes from a read error. The V gene is TRBV20-1, the J gene TRBJ2-3; TRBD2 matches at 7 bases. The J segment lost 1 base and the V segment lost 1 base, leaving 5 bases of the junction unmatched. CDR3 length: 15 residues. The germline CDR1 and CDR2 sequences are DFQATT and SNEGSKA (reference sequence). The CDR3 protein is CSARVLADRTDTQYL. CDR3 bases: TGCAGTGCTAGAGTTCTAGCGGACCGCACAGATACGCAGTATCTT.

The sample holds a few counts of this clonotype. This chain uses TRBV28 with TRBJ2-1; TRBD2 matches 10 bases. Germline values: CDR1 MDHEN, CDR2 SYDVKM. The V and J ends lost 1 base and 2 bases, in that order; junction bases with no gene match: 5. CDR3 size: 17 residues. CDR3 sequence (DNA): TGTGCCAGCAGTTTATTGGCTAGCGGGGGCACCTACAATGAGCAGTTCTTC. Protein: CASSLLASGGTYNEQFF.

In DNA, the CDR3 is TGCAGCGTTGGGGACCGGGGGGATTCACCCCTCCACTTT. Amino acids: CSVGDRGDSPLHF. V gene TRBV29-1 combines with J gene TRBJ1-6; tentatively, D is TRBD1 (5 bases). This CDR3 contains 13 residues. V lost 4 bases and J lost 8, with 12 bases in between. Per germline, CDR1 SQVTM and CDR2 ANQGSEA.

This clonotype appeared many times. J is TRBJ2-6 and V is TRBV27; TRBD1 agrees at 9 bases. The CDR3 extends over 18 amino acids. Per germline, CDR1 MNHEY and CDR2 SMNVEV (reference sequence). With V trimmed by 6 bases and J by 1 base, 10 bases remained unmatched. CDR3 amino acids: CASRLKGQGGSGANVLTF. The DNA of the CDR3 is TGTGCCAGCAGACTGAAGGGACAGGGTGGATCTGGGGCCAACGTCCTGACTTTC.